These 26 T cell receptor beta chains share one sample of origin, sequenced in a study of CD8+ T cells in alopecia areata. cDNA reverse transcribed from extracted RNA served as the sequencing template. The protocol was immunoSEQ multiplex PCR, while the TCRdb copy is restricted to in-frame clones and leaves out a portion. The top ten clones hold about 0.94% of a sample with approximately 180,000 clones, around three fifths of them seen once. Noted treatment: oral pan-JAK inhibitor, 5-10 mg twice daily. This material consisted of CD4+ T cells sorted from blood, taken at week 24, from a patient treated with tofacitinib. These receptors came from a human donor with alopecia areata.

The chain employs TRBV30 and TRBJ1-4; D is possibly TRBD1 (6 bases). Germline CDR1 GTSNPN, CDR2 SVGIG (reference sequence). The CDR3 consists of 13 residues. V gave up 2 bases and J gave up 11 bases, with 15 bases separating them. Here the CDR3 reads CAWSRGGSLKLFF. The CDR3 bases are TGTGCCTGGAGTAGGGGGGGCTCGTTGAAACTGTTTTTT.

This clone was seen only a few times. The chain couples TRBV19 to TRBJ1-3; unclear D gene. V lost 6 bases and J 0 bases, leaving 12 bases between the germline ends. The CDR3 extends over 15 amino acids. The germline V gene encodes CDR1 LNHDA and CDR2 SQIVND (reference sequence). The CDR3 protein is CASSVRASSGNTIYF. The CDR3 nucleotides read TGTGCCAGTAGCGTCCGAGCCAGCTCTGGAAACACCATATATTTT.

The V gene is TRBV10-3, the J gene TRBJ2-3; 12 nucleotides align to TRBD2. Germline loops: CDR1 ENHRY, CDR2 SYGVKD. The CDR3 has 15 amino acids. Trimming took 10 bases from V and 1 from J; bases not matched to a gene: 6. DNA for the CDR3: TGTGCCACTGGGACTAGCGGGCCTGGCACAGATACGCAGTATTTT. Amino acids: CATGTSGPGTDTQYF.

The chain joins TRBV25-1 to TRBJ2-3; unclear D gene. V gave up 3 bases and J gave up 3 bases, with 13 bases separating them. The CDR3 is made up of 15 amino acids. The V gene's germline CDR1 is MGHDK and CDR2 SYGVNS. In nucleotides, the CDR3 is TGTGCCAGCAGTGAGAACAGTCTAACGACAGATACGCAGTATTTT. Protein product: CASSENSLTTDTQYF.

V gene TRBV25-1 combines with J gene TRBJ2-1; D may be TRBD1 (5 bases). V lost 3 bases and J lost 8, with 14 bases in between. There are 14 residues in the CDR3. Germline CDR1 reads MGHDK; CDR2 reads SYGVNS. Here the CDR3 DNA reads TGTGCCAGCAGTGAGTCGACAGTTTACCATGAGCAGTTCTTC. Translated, it gives CASSESTVYHEQFF.

V is TRBV6-5 and J is TRBJ1-2; D not certain. Trimming left V 0 bases short and J 3 bases short, with 5 bases between. The CDR3 runs 13 residues. Germline assignment: CDR1 MNHEY and CDR2 SVGAGI. The CDR3 DNA reads TGTGCCAGCAGTTACTCCTCGGACTATGGCTACACCTTC. Residues: CASSYSSDYGYTF.

The rearrangement links TRBV30 to TRBJ1-2; the D is unclear. Germline V gene data show CDR1 as GTSNPN and CDR2 as SVGIG (reference sequence). This CDR3 has 11 residues. Trimming shortened V by 0 bases and J by 8 bases, and 7 bases separated the two germline ends. The CDR3 sequence: CAWSVEYGYTF. DNA of the CDR3: TGTGCCTGGAGTGTAGAGTACGGCTACACCTTC.

CDR3 DNA: TGTGCCAGCAGTTACTCGAGGACTCAGGGTGGGACCCAGTACTTC. Residues: CASSYSRTQGGTQYF. V is TRBV6-5 and J is TRBJ2-5; D might be TRBD1 or TRBD2, each matching 5 bases. The V end was cut by 0 bases, the J end by 7 bases, with 15 bases between. CDR1 MNHEY and CDR2 SVGAGI come from the germline V gene. The CDR3 length is 15 residues.

The chain carries TRBV29-1 and TRBJ1-4; no definite D call. In germline, CDR1 is SQVTM, CDR2 ANQGSEA. CDR3 length: 14 amino acids. Trimming took off 6 bases at V and 5 bases at J, with 16 bases between the two ends. CDR3: CSVRSPPPNEKLFF. The CDR3 DNA sequence: TGCAGCGTCCGGAGTCCGCCTCCGAATGAAAAACTGTTTTTT. Complete variable domain (other parts from reference TRBV29-1 and TRBJ1-4): SAVISQKPSRDICQRGTSLTIQCQVDSQVTMMFWYRQQPGQSLTLIATANQGSEATYESGFVIDKFPISRPNLTFSTLTVSNMSPEDSSIYLCSVRSPPPNEKLFFGSGTQLSVL.

The chain links TRBV7-2 to TRBJ2-7; a weak D match, TRBD1 (5 bases). The CDR3 consists of 13 residues. The germline V gene has CDR1 SGHTA and CDR2 FQGNSA. With 5 bases removed from V and 3 bases from J, the gap between germline ends came to 11 bases. This chain's CDR3 is CASSTQGYYEQYF. In DNA, the CDR3 is TGTGCCAGCAGCACTCAGGGTTACTACGAGCAGTACTTC.

The gene calls are TRBV5-1 and TRBJ2-5; the match to TRBD2 covers 8 bases. Germline V gives CDR1 SGHRS, CDR2 YFSETQ. The CDR3 runs 14 residues. V dropped 5 bases and J dropped 4; count of bases not matched to a gene: 7. The CDR3 nucleotides read TGCGCCAGCAGTTACGGGGGGGCCGGAGAGACCCAGTACTTC. Amino acids: CASSYGGAGETQYF.

This chain connects TRBV29-1 to TRBJ2-5; D unclear. Germline loops: CDR1 SQVTM, CDR2 ANQGSEA. The CDR3 has 12 amino acids. The V and J ends lost 5 bases and 2 bases respectively, with 9 bases between them. DNA for the CDR3: TGCAGCGTTCCTGACATTCAAGAGACCCAGTACTTC. It encodes CSVPDIQETQYF.

Here the CDR3 DNA reads TGTGCCAGCAGCTTGTGGGACAGGGGGCTAGATACGCAGTATTTT. This gives the protein CASSLWDRGLDTQYF. The chain links TRBV5-6 to TRBJ2-3, with 12 bases lining up with TRBD1. V trimming: 1 base; J trimming: 5 bases; junction bases outside the gene matches: 2. The CDR3 runs to 15 residues. The germline CDR1 and CDR2 sequences are SGHDT and YYEEEE.

This chain joins TRBV27 and TRBJ1-2, with no clear D. Germline V CDR1 and CDR2: MNHEY, SMNVEV (reference sequence). Trimming stripped 2 bases from V and 2 bases from J, with 6 bases between. This CDR3 is built from 13 residues. The CDR3 region is CASSLRENYGYTF. The CDR3 DNA is TGTGCCAGCAGTTTACGGGAAAACTATGGCTACACCTTC.

This clone has only a few counts. This rearrangement joins TRBV5-6 to TRBJ2-7; 9 positions agree with TRBD2. Germline V gives CDR1 SGHDT, CDR2 YYEEEE. With 4 bases clipped from V and 5 bases from J, the junction kept 13 bases outside the gene matches. The CDR3 runs to 16 residues. CDR3 in amino acids: CASSAPRRGGLHEQYF. DNA of the CDR3: TGTGCCAGCAGCGCCCCTAGGCGGGGGGGCCTCCACGAGCAGTACTTC. Drawing the rest from reference TRBV5-6 and TRBJ2-7, the complete variable domain is DAGVTQSPTHLIKTRGQQVTLRCSPKSGHDTVSWYQQALGQGPQFIFQYYEEEERQRGNFPDRFSGHQFPNYSSELNVNALLLGDSALYLCASSAPRRGGLHEQYFGPGTRLTVT.

The J gene is TRBJ2-1, the V gene TRBV5-1; D is undetermined. The CDR3 length is 15 residues. Germline-derived CDR1 and CDR2 are SGHRS and YFSETQ. V was clipped by 4 bases and J by 7 bases, with 18 bases between them. CDR3 bases: TGCGCCAGCAGCCGCGAGACGTTAGCCCGAAATGAGCAGTTCTTC. This encodes CASSRETLARNEQFF.

The chain carries TRBV30 and TRBJ1-2; D is ambiguous. In germline, CDR1 is GTSNPN, CDR2 SVGIG (reference sequence). V gave up 3 bases and J gave up 0 bases, with 8 bases separating them. This CDR3 spans 13 amino acids. Here the CDR3 reads CAWRANPNYGYTF. For the CDR3, the DNA is TGTGCCTGGAGGGCAAATCCTAACTATGGCTACACCTTC.

This chain joins TRBV30 and TRBJ1-1; TRBD1 aligns across 10 bases. The CDR3 loop spans 11 amino acids. Germline-derived CDR1 and CDR2 are GTSNPN and SVGIG (reference sequence). The V and J ends lost 3 bases and 11 bases, in that order; junction bases with no gene match: 3. The CDR3 loop is CAWSGQGGAFF. The CDR3 coding sequence is TGTGCCTGGAGCGGACAGGGGGGGGCTTTCTTT.

This clone appeared a single time. The chain recombines TRBV29-1 with TRBJ2-3; D uncertain. The CDR3 is made up of 14 amino acids. The V end lost 1 base, the J end lost 0 bases, and 8 bases lay between the germline ends. CDR1 and CDR2 from the germline V gene are SQVTM and ANQGSEA. CDR3 sequence (DNA): TGCAGCGTTGAAGGGGTCTCTAGCACAGATACGCAGTATTTT. It codes for CSVEGVSSTDTQYF.

About this clone: Within the sample, other DNA sequences also encode this same CDR3. The V gene is TRBV29-1, the J gene TRBJ1-2, with D tentatively TRBD1 (6 bases). The germline V gene has CDR1 SQVTM and CDR2 ANQGSEA. There are 12 residues in the CDR3. The V and J ends lost 4 bases and 4 bases respectively, with 10 bases between them. CDR3 coding DNA: TGCAGCGTTGCGCAGGGGAGCTATGGCTACACCTTC. Encoded protein: CSVAQGSYGYTF. Filled out from reference TRBV29-1 and TRBJ1-2, the complete variable domain reads SAVISQKPSRDICQRGTSLTIQCQVDSQVTMMFWYRQQPGQSLTLIATANQGSEATYESGFVIDKFPISRPNLTFSTLTVSNMSPEDSSIYLCSVAQGSYGYTFGSGTRLTVV.

On this clone itself: The sample holds other DNA sequences that translate to the same CDR3. The J gene is TRBJ2-5, the V gene TRBV29-1, with D possibly being TRBD1 (6 bases). CDR3 length: 12 amino acids. The V and J ends lost 4 bases and 5 bases respectively, with 11 bases between them. Germline V CDR1 and CDR2: SQVTM, ANQGSEA. CDR3 region: CSVGGGGETQYF. The DNA for the CDR3 is TGCAGCGTTGGTGGGGGCGGGGAGACCCAGTACTTC. Full variable domain (missing parts from reference TRBV29-1 and TRBJ2-5): SAVISQKPSRDICQRGTSLTIQCQVDSQVTMMFWYRQQPGQSLTLIATANQGSEATYESGFVIDKFPISRPNLTFSTLTVSNMSPEDSSIYLCSVGGGGETQYFGPGTRLLVL.

The chain recombines TRBV29-1 with TRBJ1-1; 8 bases are a match to TRBD1. The V gene's germline CDR1 is SQVTM and CDR2 ANQGSEA. The CDR3 contains 11 residues. V was clipped by 5 bases and J by 13 bases; unmatched bases: 9. CDR3 residues: CSVRTGYGVFF. CDR3 in DNA: TGCAGCGTTCGGACAGGGTACGGGGTTTTCTTT.

The chain employs TRBV30 and TRBJ2-4; the D gene is possibly TRBD2 (5 bases). This CDR3 has 13 residues. Germline lookup yields CDR1 GTSNPN and CDR2 SVGIG (reference sequence). V lost 5 bases, J lost 6 bases, and 14 bases lay in between. CDR3 protein: CAWDSTLANIQYF. The CDR3 DNA reads TGTGCCTGGGATTCGACCCTAGCAAACATTCAGTACTTC. The variable domain in full, completed from reference TRBV30 and TRBJ2-4, reads SQTIHQWPATLVQPVGSPLSLECTVEGTSNPNLYWYRQAAGRGLQLLFYSVGIGQISSEVPQNLSASRPQDRQFILSSKKLLLSDSGFYLCAWDSTLANIQYFGAGTRLSVL.

The chain couples TRBV25-1 to TRBJ1-1; D remains unclear. V was cut by 2 bases and J by 5 bases, with 12 bases left in between. The CDR3 totals 14 residues. From germline, CDR1 is MGHDK and CDR2 SYGVNS. This CDR3 is CASSEQMWGTEAFF. The CDR3 DNA follows: TGTGCCAGCAGTGAACAGATGTGGGGAACTGAAGCTTTCTTT.

This chain uses TRBV11-3 with TRBJ2-1; a weak D match, TRBD1 (6 bases). With 5 bases removed from V and 4 bases from J, the gap between germline ends came to 6 bases. This CDR3 is built from 12 residues. The V gene's germline CDR1 is SGHNT and CDR2 YENEEA. The DNA for the CDR3 is TGTGCCAGCAGCGACAGGTACAATGAGCAGTTCTTC. Amino acid sequence: CASSDRYNEQFF.

This chain joins TRBV29-1 and TRBJ2-3, with TRBD1 as a possible D gene (5 bases). The V gene's germline CDR1 is SQVTM and CDR2 ANQGSEA. The CDR3 has 13 residues. With 4 bases removed from V and 2 bases from J, the gap between germline ends came to 10 bases. CDR3: CSVVAGHTDTQYF. The CDR3 bases are TGCAGCGTTGTCGCAGGGCACACAGATACGCAGTATTTT.